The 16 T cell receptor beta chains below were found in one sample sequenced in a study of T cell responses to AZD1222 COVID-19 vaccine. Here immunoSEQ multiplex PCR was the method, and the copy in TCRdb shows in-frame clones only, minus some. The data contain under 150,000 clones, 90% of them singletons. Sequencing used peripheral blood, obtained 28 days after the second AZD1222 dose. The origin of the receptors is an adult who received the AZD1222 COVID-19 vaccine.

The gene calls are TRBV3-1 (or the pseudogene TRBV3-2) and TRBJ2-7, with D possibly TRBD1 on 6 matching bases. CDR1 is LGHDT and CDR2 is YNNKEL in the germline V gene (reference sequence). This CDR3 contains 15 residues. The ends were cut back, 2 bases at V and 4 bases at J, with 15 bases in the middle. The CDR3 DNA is TGTGCCAGCAGCCAATGGCCAGGGGATAGGTACGAGCAGTACTTC. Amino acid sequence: CASSQWPGDRYEQYF.

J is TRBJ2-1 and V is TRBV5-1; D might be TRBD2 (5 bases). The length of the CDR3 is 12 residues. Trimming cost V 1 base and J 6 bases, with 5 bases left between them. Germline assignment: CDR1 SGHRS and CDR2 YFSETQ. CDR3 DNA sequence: TGCGCCAGCAGCTTGCTAGCCAATGAGCAGTTCTTC. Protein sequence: CASSLLANEQFF. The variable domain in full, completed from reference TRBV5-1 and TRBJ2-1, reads KAGVTQTPRYLIKTRGQQVTLSCSPISGHRSVSWYQQTPGQGLQFLFEYFSETQRNKGNFPGRFSGRQFSNSRSEMNVSTLELGDSALYLCASSLLANEQFFGPGTRLTVL.

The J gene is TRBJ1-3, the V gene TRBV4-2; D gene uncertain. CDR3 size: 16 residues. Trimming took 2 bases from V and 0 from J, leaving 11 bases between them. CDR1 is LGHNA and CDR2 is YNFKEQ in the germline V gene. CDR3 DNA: TGTGCCAGCAGCCAATTGGACGGAACCTCTGGAAACACCATATATTTT. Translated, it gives CASSQLDGTSGNTIYF.

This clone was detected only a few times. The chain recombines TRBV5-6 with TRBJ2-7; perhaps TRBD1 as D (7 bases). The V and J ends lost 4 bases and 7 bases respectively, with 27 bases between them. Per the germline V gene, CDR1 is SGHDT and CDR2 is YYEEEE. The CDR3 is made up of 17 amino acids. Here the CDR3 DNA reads TGTGCCAGCAGCCCGATCCTCGACAGGGAGGACCCCGGAGAGCAGTACTTC. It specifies CASSPILDREDPGEQYF.

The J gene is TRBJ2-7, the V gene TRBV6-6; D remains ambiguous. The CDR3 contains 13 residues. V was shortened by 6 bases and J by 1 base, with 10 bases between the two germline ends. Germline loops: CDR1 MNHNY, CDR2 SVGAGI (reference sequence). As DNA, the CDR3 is TGTGCCAGCAGCCGCCTTGGATCCTACGAGCAGTACTTC. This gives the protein CASSRLGSYEQYF.

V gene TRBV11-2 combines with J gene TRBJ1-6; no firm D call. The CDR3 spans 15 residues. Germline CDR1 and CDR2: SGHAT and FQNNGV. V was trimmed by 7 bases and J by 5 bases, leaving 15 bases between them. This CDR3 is CASTVIGIHNSPLHF. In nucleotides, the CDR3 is TGTGCCAGCACCGTAATCGGTATTCATAATTCACCCCTCCACTTT.

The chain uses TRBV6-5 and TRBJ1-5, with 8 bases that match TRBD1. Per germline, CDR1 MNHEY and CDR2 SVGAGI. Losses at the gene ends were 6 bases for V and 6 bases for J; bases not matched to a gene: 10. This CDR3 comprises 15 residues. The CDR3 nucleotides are TGTGCCAGCAGGCAGACAGGGGCTAAGGGTCAGCCCCAGCATTTT. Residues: CASRQTGAKGQPQHF.

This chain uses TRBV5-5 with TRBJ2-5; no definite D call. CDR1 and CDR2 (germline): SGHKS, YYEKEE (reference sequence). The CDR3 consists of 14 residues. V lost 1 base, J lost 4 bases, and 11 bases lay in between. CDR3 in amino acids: CASSLTGLTETQYF. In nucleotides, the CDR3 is TGTGCCAGCAGCTTGACCGGGTTGACAGAGACCCAGTACTTC.

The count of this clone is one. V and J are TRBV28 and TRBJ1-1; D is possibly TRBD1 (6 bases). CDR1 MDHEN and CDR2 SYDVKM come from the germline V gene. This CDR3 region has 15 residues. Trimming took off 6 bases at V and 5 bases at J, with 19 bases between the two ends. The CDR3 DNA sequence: TGTGCCAGCAGCTTCCGGGACACCTGGGGGACTGAAGCTTTCTTT. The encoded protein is CASSFRDTWGTEAFF.

The DNA for the CDR3 is TGTGCCAGCAGTTTATCAGGGAACACTGAAGCTTTCTTT. This sequence encodes CASSLSGNTEAFF. This rearrangement joins TRBV12-3 or TRBV12-4 to TRBJ1-1; D is uncertain. This CDR3 is 13 amino acids long. V was trimmed by 2 bases and J by 1 base, leaving 5 bases between them.

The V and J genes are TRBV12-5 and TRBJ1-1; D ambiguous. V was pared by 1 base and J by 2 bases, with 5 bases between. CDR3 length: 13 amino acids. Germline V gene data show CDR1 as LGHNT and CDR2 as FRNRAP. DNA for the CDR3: TGTGCTAGTGGTTTGGGGGGAAACACTGAAGCTTTCTTT. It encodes CASGLGGNTEAFF.

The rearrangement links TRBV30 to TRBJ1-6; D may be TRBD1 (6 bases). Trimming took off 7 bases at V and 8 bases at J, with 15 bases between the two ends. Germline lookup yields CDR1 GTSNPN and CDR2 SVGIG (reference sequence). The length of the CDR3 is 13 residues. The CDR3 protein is CALNRDGYSPLHF. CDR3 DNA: TGTGCCTTAAACAGGGATGGTTATTCACCCCTCCACTTT.

This CDR3 reads CASSARGLPNTEAFF. CDR3 coding DNA: TGTGCCAGTAGTGCAAGGGGATTACCGAACACTGAAGCTTTCTTT. The chain couples TRBV19 to TRBJ1-1, with a tentative D call TRBD1 (5 bases). CDR3 length: 15 residues. Per germline, CDR1 LNHDA and CDR2 SQIVND (reference sequence). V was pared by 5 bases and J by 1 base, with 14 bases between.

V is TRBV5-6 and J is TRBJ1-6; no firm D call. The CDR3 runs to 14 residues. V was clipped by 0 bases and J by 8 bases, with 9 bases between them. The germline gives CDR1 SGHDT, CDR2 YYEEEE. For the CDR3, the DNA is TGTGCCAGCAGCTTGGGTCAGATGGATTCACCCCTCCACTTT. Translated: CASSLGQMDSPLHF.

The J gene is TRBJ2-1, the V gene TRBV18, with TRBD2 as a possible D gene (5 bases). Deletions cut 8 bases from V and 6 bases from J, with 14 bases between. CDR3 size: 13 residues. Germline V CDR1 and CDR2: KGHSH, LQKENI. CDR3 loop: CASATPTINEQFF. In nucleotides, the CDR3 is TGTGCCAGCGCAACCCCGACTATCAATGAGCAGTTCTTC.

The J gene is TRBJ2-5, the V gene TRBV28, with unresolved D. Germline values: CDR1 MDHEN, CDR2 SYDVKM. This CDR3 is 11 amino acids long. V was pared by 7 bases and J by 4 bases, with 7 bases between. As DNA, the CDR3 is TGTGCCAGCACCCTGAGAGAGACCCAGTACTTC. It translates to CASTLRETQYF.